This T cell receptor (beta chain) was identified in a study of T cell repertoires in cytomegalovirus infection. Study context: The authors relied on CMV epitopes, both recently identified HLA-C-restricted and well-studied HLA-B-restricted. Indications came from public TCR beta signatures; they pointed to CMV infection and to a matching HLA type. Study-wide results and limits: In two of eight donors, the top clonotype was HLA-C-restricted CMV-specific. Totalled public TCR beta family frequency picked out people who carried CMV plus the relevant HLA.

This clonotype was picked up one time. Its cognate antigen is unknown. TCRdb reanalysed the reads using MiXCR and keeps one entry per CDR3 protein. Of roughly 860,000 distinct CDR3 sequences in the sample, about 31% are singletons; the top ten hold around 12%. The CDR3 runs to 14 residues. Per germline, CDR1 SNHLY and CDR2 FYNNEI. Trimming cost V 10 bases and J 1 base, with 16 bases left between them. This TCR was recovered from a human donor in good health (CMV status not recorded). Some clones in this sample may be carry-over from other donors' samples. Sequenced here: cultured CD8+ T cells from PBMCs, sampled from culture after CMV antigen stimulation. This rearrangement joins TRBV2 to TRBJ1-2; D remains unclear. The CDR3 is CATLNQRVNYGYTF. Here the CDR3 DNA reads TGTGCCACCCTAAACCAAAGGGTTAACTATGGCTACACCTTC.